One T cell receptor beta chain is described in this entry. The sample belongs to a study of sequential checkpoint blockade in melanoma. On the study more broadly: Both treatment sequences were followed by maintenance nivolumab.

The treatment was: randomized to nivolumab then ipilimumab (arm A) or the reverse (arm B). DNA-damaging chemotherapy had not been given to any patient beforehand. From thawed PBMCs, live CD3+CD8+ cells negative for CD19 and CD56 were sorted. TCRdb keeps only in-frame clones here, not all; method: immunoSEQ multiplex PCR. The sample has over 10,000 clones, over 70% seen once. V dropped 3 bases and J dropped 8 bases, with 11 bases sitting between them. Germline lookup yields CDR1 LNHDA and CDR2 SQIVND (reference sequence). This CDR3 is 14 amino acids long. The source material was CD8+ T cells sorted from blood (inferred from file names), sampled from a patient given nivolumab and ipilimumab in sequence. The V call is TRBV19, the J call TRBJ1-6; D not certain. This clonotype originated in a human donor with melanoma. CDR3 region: CASSIAGRDSPLHF. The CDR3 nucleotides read TGTGCCAGTAGTATCGCCGGGAGAGATTCACCCCTCCACTTT.